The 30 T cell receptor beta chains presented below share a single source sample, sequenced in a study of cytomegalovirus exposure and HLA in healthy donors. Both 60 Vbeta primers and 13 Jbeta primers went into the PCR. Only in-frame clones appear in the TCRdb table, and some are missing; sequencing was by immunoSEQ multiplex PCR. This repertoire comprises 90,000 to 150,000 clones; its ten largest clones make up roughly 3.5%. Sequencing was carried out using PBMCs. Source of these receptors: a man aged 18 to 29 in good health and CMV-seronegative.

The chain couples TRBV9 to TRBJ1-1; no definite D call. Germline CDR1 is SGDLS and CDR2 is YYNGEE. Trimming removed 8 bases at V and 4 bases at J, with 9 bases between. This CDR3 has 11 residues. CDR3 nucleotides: TGTGCCAGTAGCCAGGTCACTGAAGCTTTCTTT. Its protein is CASSQVTEAFF. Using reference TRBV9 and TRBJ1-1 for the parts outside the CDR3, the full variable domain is DSGVTQTPKHLITATGQRVTLRCSPRSGDLSVYWYQQSLDQGLQFLIQYYNGEERAKGNILERFSAQQFPDLHSELNLSSLELGDSALYFCASSQVTEAFFGQGTRLTVV.

CDR3: CASSLVPTGGPGELFF. In DNA form, the CDR3 reads TGCGCCAGCAGCTTGGTCCCGACAGGGGGTCCCGGGGAGCTGTTTTTT. The J gene is TRBJ2-2, the V gene TRBV5-1; the match to TRBD1 covers 9 bases. The CDR3 runs 16 residues. The V gene end was trimmed by 0 bases and the J gene end by 6 bases; junction bases not matched to a gene: 6. Germline V gene data show CDR1 as SGHRS and CDR2 as YFSETQ. The full variable domain, in which reference TRBV5-1 and TRBJ2-2 provide the parts outside the CDR3, is KAGVTQTPRYLIKTRGQQVTLSCSPISGHRSVSWYQQTPGQGLQFLFEYFSETQRNKGNFPGRFSGRQFSNSRSEMNVSTLELGDSALYLCASSLVPTGGPGELFFGEGSRLTVL.

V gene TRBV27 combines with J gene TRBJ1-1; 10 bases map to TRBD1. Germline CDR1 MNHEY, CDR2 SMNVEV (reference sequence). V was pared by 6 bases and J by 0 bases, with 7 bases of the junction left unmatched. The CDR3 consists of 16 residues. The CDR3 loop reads CASSTGQGIMNTEAFF. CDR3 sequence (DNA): TGTGCCAGCAGCACGGGACAGGGGATCATGAACACTGAAGCTTTCTTT.

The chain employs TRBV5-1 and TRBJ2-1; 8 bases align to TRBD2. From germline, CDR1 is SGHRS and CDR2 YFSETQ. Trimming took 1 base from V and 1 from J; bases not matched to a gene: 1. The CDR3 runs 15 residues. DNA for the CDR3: TGCGCCAGCAGCTTGCAGCGGGGGTCCTACAATGAGCAGTTCTTC. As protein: CASSLQRGSYNEQFF.

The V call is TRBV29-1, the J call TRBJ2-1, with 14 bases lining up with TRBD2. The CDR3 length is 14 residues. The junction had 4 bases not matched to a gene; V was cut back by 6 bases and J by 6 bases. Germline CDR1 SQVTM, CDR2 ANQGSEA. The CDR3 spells CSVWGLAGANEQFF. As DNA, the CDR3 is TGCAGCGTATGGGGACTAGCGGGAGCCAATGAGCAGTTCTTC.

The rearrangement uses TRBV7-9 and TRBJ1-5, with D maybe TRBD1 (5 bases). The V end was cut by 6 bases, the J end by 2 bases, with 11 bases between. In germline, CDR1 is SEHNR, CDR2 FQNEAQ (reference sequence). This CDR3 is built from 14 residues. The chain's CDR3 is CASRAGGGNQPQHF. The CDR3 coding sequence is TGTGCCAGCAGGGCTGGAGGGGGCAATCAGCCCCAGCATTTT.

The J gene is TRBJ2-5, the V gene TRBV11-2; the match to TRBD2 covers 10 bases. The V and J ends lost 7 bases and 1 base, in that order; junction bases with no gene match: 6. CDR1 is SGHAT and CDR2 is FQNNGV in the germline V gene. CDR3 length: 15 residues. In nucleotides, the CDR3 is TGTGCCAGCACCCCTAGCGGGGGCCCCCAAGAGACCCAGTACTTC. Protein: CASTPSGGPQETQYF.

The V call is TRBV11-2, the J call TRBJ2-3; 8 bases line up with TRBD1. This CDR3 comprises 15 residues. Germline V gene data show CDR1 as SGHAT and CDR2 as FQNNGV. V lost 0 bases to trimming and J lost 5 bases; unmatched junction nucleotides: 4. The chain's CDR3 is CASSLDQGALDTQYF. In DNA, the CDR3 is TGTGCCAGCAGCTTAGATCAGGGGGCCCTAGATACGCAGTATTTT.

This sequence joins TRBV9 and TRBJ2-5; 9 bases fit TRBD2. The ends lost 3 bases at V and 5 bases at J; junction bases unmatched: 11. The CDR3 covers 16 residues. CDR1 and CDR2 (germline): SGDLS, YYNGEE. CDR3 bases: TGTGCCAGCAGCGAGCAGGTAGCGGGGGCAGGGGAGACCCAGTACTTC. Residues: CASSEQVAGAGETQYF. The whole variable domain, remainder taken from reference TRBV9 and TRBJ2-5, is DSGVTQTPKHLITATGQRVTLRCSPRSGDLSVYWYQQSLDQGLQFLIQYYNGEERAKGNILERFSAQQFPDLHSELNLSSLELGDSALYFCASSEQVAGAGETQYFGPGTRLLVL.

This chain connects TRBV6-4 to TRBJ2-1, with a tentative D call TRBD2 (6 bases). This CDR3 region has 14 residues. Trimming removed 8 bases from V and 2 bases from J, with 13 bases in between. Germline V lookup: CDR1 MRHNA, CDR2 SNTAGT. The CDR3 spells CASAPGGTYNEQFF. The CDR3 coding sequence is TGTGCCAGCGCGCCTGGGGGGACCTACAATGAGCAGTTCTTC.

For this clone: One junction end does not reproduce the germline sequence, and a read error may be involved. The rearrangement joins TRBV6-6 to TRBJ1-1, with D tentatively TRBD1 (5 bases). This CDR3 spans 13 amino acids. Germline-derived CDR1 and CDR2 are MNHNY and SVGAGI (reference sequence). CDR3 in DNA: TGTGCCAGCAGTTATGACAGAGCCACTGAAGCTCTCTTT. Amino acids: CASSYDRATEALF.

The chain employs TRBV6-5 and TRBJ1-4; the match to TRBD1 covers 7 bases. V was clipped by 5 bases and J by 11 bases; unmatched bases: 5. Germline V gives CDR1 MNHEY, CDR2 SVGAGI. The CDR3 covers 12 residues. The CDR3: CASSATGVKLFF. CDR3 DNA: TGTGCCAGCAGTGCCACAGGGGTGAAACTGTTTTTT.

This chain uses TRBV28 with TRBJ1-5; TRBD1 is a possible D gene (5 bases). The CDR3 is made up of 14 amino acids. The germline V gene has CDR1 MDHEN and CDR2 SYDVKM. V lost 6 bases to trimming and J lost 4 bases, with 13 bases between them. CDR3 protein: CASSGTLGNQPQHF. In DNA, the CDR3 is TGTGCCAGCAGCGGGACTTTGGGGAATCAGCCCCAGCATTTT.

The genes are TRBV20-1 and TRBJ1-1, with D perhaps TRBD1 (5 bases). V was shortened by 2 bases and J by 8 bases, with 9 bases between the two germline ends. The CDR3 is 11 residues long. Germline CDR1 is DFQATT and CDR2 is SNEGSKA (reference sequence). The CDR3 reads CSARSRTEAFF. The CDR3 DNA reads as TGCAGTGCTAGATCCAGGACAGAAGCTTTCTTT.

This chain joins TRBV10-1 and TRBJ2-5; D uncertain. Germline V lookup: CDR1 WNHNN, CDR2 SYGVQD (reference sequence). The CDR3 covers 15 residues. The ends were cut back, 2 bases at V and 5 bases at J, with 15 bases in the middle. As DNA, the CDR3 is TGCGCCAGCAGTGAGAGCGCGTTGGTCGGGGAGACCCAGTACTTC. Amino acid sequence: CASSESALVGETQYF.

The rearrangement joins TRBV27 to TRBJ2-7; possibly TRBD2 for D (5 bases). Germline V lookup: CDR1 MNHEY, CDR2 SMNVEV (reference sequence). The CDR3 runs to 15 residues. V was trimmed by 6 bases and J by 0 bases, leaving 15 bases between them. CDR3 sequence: CASRSGGIFSYEQYF. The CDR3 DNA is TGTGCCAGCAGAAGCGGCGGTATTTTCTCCTACGAGCAGTACTTC.

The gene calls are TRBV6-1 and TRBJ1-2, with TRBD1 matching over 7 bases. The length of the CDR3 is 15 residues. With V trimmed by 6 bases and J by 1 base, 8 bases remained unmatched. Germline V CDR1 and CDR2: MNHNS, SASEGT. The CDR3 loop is CASSPGPGGNYGYTF. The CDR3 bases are TGTGCCAGCAGCCCCGGGCCAGGGGGTAACTATGGCTACACCTTC.

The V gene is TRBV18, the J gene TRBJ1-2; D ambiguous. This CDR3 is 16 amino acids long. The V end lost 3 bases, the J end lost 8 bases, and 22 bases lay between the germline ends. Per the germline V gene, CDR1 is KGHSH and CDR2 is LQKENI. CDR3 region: CASSPPRWATSEGYTF. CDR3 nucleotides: TGTGCCAGCTCACCCCCCCGTTGGGCCACTTCTGAGGGCTACACCTTC.

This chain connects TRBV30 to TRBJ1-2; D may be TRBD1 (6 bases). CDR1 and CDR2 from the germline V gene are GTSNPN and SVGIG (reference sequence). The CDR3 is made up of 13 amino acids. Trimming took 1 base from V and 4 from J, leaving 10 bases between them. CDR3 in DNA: TGTGCCTGGAGTGAGGGGACAAGCTATGGCTACACCTTC. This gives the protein CAWSEGTSYGYTF.

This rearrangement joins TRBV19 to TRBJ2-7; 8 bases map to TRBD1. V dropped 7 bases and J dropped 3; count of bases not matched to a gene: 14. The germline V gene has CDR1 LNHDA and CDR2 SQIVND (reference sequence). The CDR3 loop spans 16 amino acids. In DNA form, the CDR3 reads TGTGCCAGTACCCCGTCCGCGGCAGGGGGCAGCTACGAGCAGTACTTC. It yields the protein CASTPSAAGGSYEQYF.

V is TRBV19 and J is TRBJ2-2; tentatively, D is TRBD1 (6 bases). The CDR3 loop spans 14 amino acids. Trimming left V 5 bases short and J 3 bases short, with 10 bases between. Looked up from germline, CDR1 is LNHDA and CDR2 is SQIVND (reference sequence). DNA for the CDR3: TGTGCCAGTAGTGCCTACAGGGACACCGGGGAGCTGTTTTTT. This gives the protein CASSAYRDTGELFF.

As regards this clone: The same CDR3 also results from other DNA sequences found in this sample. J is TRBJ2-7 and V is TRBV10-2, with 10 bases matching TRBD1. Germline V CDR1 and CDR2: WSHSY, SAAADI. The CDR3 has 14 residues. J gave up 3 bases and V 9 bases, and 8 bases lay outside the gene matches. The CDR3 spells CASWDRGRNYEQYF. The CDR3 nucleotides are TGCGCCAGTTGGGACAGGGGAAGGAACTACGAGCAGTACTTC.

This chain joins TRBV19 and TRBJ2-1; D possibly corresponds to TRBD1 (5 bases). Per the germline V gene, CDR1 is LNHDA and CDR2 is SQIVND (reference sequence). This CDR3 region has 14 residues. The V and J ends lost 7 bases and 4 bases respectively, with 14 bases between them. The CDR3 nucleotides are TGTGCCAGTACTAACAGGTTGGGATACAATGAGCAGTTCTTC. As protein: CASTNRLGYNEQFF.

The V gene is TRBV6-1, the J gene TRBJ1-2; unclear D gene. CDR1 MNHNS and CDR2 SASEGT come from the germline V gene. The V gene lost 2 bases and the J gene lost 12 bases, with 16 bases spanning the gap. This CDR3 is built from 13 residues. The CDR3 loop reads CASSEPDGYVNTF. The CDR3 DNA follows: TGTGCCAGCAGTGAACCTGACGGGTACGTGAACACCTTC.

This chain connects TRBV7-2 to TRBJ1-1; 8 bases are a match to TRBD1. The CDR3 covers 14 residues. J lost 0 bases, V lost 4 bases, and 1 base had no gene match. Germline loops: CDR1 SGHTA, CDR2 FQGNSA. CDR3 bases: TGTGCCAGCAGCTGGACAGGGATGAACACTGAAGCTTTCTTT. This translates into CASSWTGMNTEAFF.

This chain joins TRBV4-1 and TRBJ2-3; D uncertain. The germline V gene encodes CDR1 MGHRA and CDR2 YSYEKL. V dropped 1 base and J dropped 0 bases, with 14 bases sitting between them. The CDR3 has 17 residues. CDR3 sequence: CASSQGRDNPSTDTQYF. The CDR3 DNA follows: TGCGCCAGCAGCCAAGGTAGAGACAACCCTAGCACAGATACGCAGTATTTT.

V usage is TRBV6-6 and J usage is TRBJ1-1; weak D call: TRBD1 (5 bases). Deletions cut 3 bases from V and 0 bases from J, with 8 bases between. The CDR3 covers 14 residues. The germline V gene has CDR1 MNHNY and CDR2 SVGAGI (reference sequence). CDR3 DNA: TGTGCCAGCAGTTATGGGGGGATGAACACTGAAGCTTTCTTT. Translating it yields CASSYGGMNTEAFF.

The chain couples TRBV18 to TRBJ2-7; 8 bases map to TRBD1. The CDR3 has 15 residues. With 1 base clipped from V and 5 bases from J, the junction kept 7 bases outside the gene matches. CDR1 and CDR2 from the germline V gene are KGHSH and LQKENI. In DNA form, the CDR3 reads TGTGCCAGCTCACCACGGTTGACAGGGGCTGACGAGCAGTACTTC. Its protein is CASSPRLTGADEQYF.

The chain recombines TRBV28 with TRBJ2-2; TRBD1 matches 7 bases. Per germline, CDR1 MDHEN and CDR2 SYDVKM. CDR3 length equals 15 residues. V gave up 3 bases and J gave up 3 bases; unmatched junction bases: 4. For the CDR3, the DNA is TGTGCCAGCAGTTTTCCTACAGGGGACACCGGGGAGCTGTTTTTT. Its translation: CASSFPTGDTGELFF.

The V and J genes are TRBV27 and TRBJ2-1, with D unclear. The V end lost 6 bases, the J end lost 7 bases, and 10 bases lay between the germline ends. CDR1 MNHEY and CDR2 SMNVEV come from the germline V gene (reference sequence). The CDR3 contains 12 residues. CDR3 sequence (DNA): TGTGCCAGCAGGTCGGGTTTGAATGAGCAGTTCTTC. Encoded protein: CASRSGLNEQFF.